This T cell receptor beta chain is drawn from a study of blood T cell repertoires in COVID-19. Study-level information: In each case, the material was cDNA or gDNA derived from T cells, B-cell-depleted T cells, or PBMCs.

Germline V gene sequence: CDR1 SSHAT, CDR2 FNYEAQ (reference sequence). The germline V and J ends were trimmed by 1 base and 0 bases, with 6 bases remaining between them. The CDR3 length is 15 residues. Sequenced by immunoSEQ multiplex PCR; TCRdb stores in-frame clones only, minus some. The sample consists of around 260,000 clones, approximately 86% of them appearing once. This clone was observed once. What was sequenced was peripheral blood. The chain employs TRBV7-7 and TRBJ2-2; a possible D gene is TRBD1 (6 bases). The receptor was derived from a man between 40 and 49 years old who had recovered from COVID-19. CDR3 amino acids: CASSLGGPNTGELFF. DNA for the CDR3: TGTGCCAGCAGCTTAGGGGGGCCGAACACCGGGGAGCTGTTTTTT.